These 26 T cell receptor beta chains share one sample of origin, sequenced in a study of blood T cell repertoires in COVID-19. Assay used: immunoSEQ multiplex PCR; TCRdb lists only in-frame clones, some missing. The table records approximately 260,000 clones, 82% of them present only once. Sequenced: peripheral blood. Receptors originate from an elderly woman with active or convalescent COVID-19.

This clone was seen more than once but under ten times. The chain joins TRBV19 to TRBJ2-2; 8 bases match TRBD2. Looked up from germline, CDR1 is LNHDA and CDR2 is SQIVND (reference sequence). The trim removed 7 bases at V and 3 bases at J, leaving 4 bases unmatched. The CDR3 covers 14 residues. CDR3 loop: CASTLAGYTGELFF. DNA of the CDR3: TGTGCCAGTACTTTAGCGGGATACACCGGGGAGCTGTTTTTT.

The rearrangement uses TRBV5-1 and TRBJ2-7; D uncertain. CDR1 and CDR2 from the germline V gene are SGHRS and YFSETQ. V gave up 1 base and J gave up 4 bases, with 12 bases separating them. The CDR3 is made up of 14 amino acids. The DNA for the CDR3 is TGCGCCAGCAGCTTGTCTTCGATGCGGTACGAGCAGTACTTC. The encoded protein is CASSLSSMRYEQYF.

This clone has just a few counts. The V and J genes are TRBV28 and TRBJ2-2; tentative D call: TRBD1 (7 bases). V was clipped by 2 bases and J by 6 bases, with 13 bases between them. Per the germline V gene, CDR1 is MDHEN and CDR2 is SYDVKM. The CDR3 has 15 amino acids. CDR3: CASSLPRGVPGELFF. CDR3 nucleotide sequence: TGTGCCAGCAGTTTACCCAGGGGGGTTCCCGGGGAGCTGTTTTTT.

The J gene is TRBJ1-2, the V gene TRBV7-9, with 8 positions matching TRBD1. The CDR3 is 15 amino acids. Germline CDR1 reads SEHNR; CDR2 reads FQNEAQ (reference sequence). The V segment lost 5 bases and the J segment 4 bases; nucleotides outside the gene matches: 9. The CDR3 is CASSPMDRVVYGYTF. As DNA, the CDR3 is TGTGCCAGCAGCCCAATGGACAGGGTCGTCTATGGCTACACCTTC.

The table lists this clone with a few counts. The gene calls are TRBV2 and TRBJ2-1; D unresolved. Trimming cost V 4 bases and J 0 bases, with 13 bases left between them. There are 16 residues in the CDR3. Germline CDR1 SNHLY, CDR2 FYNNEI. The CDR3 DNA sequence: TGTGCCAGCAGTGCGATAACGGCTAGCTCCTACAATGAGCAGTTCTTC. This codes for CASSAITASSYNEQFF.

This chain uses TRBV2 with TRBJ2-1; D is unresolved. Germline V gives CDR1 SNHLY, CDR2 FYNNEI. The CDR3 runs 13 residues. Trimming removed 4 bases at V and 5 bases at J, with 9 bases between. DNA of the CDR3: TGTGCCAGCAGTGCCGACTGGGACAATGAGCAGTTCTTC. It encodes CASSADWDNEQFF.

As DNA, the CDR3 is TGTGCCAGCAGCCAAGGACTAGCGGGAGCGAACACCGGGGAGCTGTTTTTT. Amino acids: CASSQGLAGANTGELFF. V usage is TRBV4-2 and J usage is TRBJ2-2; TRBD2 matches 12 bases. V trimming: 1 base; J trimming: 0 bases; junction bases outside the gene matches: 0. Germline V gene lookup returns CDR1 LGHNA and CDR2 YNFKEQ. The CDR3 covers 17 residues.

The gene calls are TRBV18 and TRBJ1-2; 11 bases are shared with TRBD1. V lost 3 bases to trimming and J lost 8 bases; unmatched junction nucleotides: 5. Germline lookup yields CDR1 KGHSH and CDR2 LQKENI. The CDR3 loop spans 14 amino acids. The CDR3 reads CASSPGQGAGGYTF. The CDR3 DNA reads TGTGCCAGCTCACCCGGACAGGGGGCTGGAGGCTACACCTTC.

The gene calls are TRBV19 and TRBJ2-7; D remains unclear. This CDR3 region has 12 residues. The germline V and J ends were trimmed by 5 bases and 4 bases, with 9 bases remaining between them. Germline V CDR1 and CDR2: LNHDA, SQIVND (reference sequence). The CDR3, as DNA: TGTGCCAGTAGTCCGCGTACGTACGAGCAGTACTTC. Translated, it gives CASSPRTYEQYF.

The chain links TRBV27 to TRBJ1-4; 11 bases fit TRBD1. This CDR3 region has 16 residues. The V and J ends lost 6 bases and 7 bases, in that order; junction bases with no gene match: 10. Germline lookup yields CDR1 MNHEY and CDR2 SMNVEV (reference sequence). The CDR3 DNA is TGTGCCAGCAGCCGGGGCGCCGGGACAGGGGGTGAAAAACTGTTTTTT. As protein: CASSRGAGTGGEKLFF.

The chain has TRBV4-1 and TRBJ1-1; 10 bases line up with TRBD1. Germline V gene data show CDR1 as MGHRA and CDR2 as YSYEKL. Trimming took 1 base from V and 1 from J; bases not matched to a gene: 3. This CDR3 has 16 amino acids. The CDR3 loop is CASSQGTGGPNTEAFF. The CDR3 nucleotides read TGCGCCAGCAGCCAAGGGACAGGGGGGCCGAACACTGAAGCTTTCTTT.

This chain's CDR3 is CASSVDRELGYTF. The CDR3 region has the DNA TGTGCCAGCAGCGTCGACAGGGAGTTGGGATACACCTTC. V and J are TRBV7-8 and TRBJ1-2; 7 bases match TRBD1. Germline CDR1 is SGHVS and CDR2 is FQNEAQ. Germline trimming cut 5 bases from V and 11 bases from J; bases unmatched to any gene: 11. CDR3 length: 13 residues.

The V gene is TRBV6-4, the J gene TRBJ2-3; no clear D. The V gene's germline CDR1 is MRHNA and CDR2 SNTAGT. V gave up 4 bases and J gave up 0 bases, with 8 bases separating them. The CDR3 extends over 14 amino acids. The CDR3 DNA reads as TGTGCCAGCAGTGTATTCCCTAGCACAGATACGCAGTATTTT. Its protein product is CASSVFPSTDTQYF.

As concerns this clone: This may be a read error, as it is one base from a much larger clone. Other DNA sequences in the sample encode the same CDR3. The chain combines TRBV28 with TRBJ2-2; no firm D call. Germline V gene lookup returns CDR1 MDHEN and CDR2 SYDVKM. CDR3 length equals 13 residues. V shed 3 bases and J shed 4 bases, with 6 bases lying between them. CDR3 amino acids: CASSFRGTGELFF. The CDR3 nucleotides read TGTGCCAGCAGTTTTAGAGGCACCGGGGAGCTGTTTTTT.

This sequence joins TRBV29-1 and TRBJ2-5, with 13 bases lining up with TRBD2. Germline V gives CDR1 SQVTM, CDR2 ANQGSEA. Trimming removed 7 bases from V and 4 bases from J; junction bases left unmatched: 6. The CDR3 totals 14 residues. CDR3 sequence: CSEQTSGGAETQYF. DNA of the CDR3: TGCAGCGAGCAAACTAGCGGGGGGGCAGAGACCCAGTACTTC.

V and J are TRBV4-2 and TRBJ1-1, with D possibly matching TRBD1 (5 bases). CDR1 and CDR2 (germline): LGHNA, YNFKEQ. The CDR3 loop spans 14 amino acids. V dropped 0 bases and J dropped 6 bases, with 11 bases sitting between them. The CDR3 nucleotides read TGTGCCAGCAGCCAAGATAGGGGCAGACCTGAAGCTTTCTTT. This translates into CASSQDRGRPEAFF.

The rearrangement joins TRBV12-3 or TRBV12-4 to TRBJ1-2; TRBD1 matches at 11 bases. The V and J ends lost 5 bases and 7 bases, in that order; junction bases with no gene match: 3. The CDR3 sequence is 13 residues long. CDR3 residues: CASSRDRGIGYTF. The CDR3 region has the DNA TGTGCCAGCAGTCGGGACAGGGGGATTGGCTACACCTTC.

The chain combines TRBV5-1 with TRBJ2-5, with a possible D match to TRBD1 (6 bases). CDR1 is SGHRS, CDR2 YFSETQ, per germline. Trimming removed 0 bases from V and 2 bases from J, with 11 bases in between. There are 15 residues in the CDR3. The CDR3 region has the DNA TGCGCCAGCAGCTTGGAGGGGCAGGGGCAAGAGACCCAGTACTTC. Translating it yields CASSLEGQGQETQYF.

A few counts support this clone. V usage is TRBV27 and J usage is TRBJ2-7, with TRBD1 identical over 7 bases. Per the germline V gene, CDR1 is MNHEY and CDR2 is SMNVEV (reference sequence). CDR3 length: 14 amino acids. Germline trimming cut 5 bases from V and 6 bases from J; bases unmatched to any gene: 10. CDR3 residues: CASSIRQGAGEQYF. The DNA of the CDR3 is TGTGCCAGCAGTATTCGACAGGGAGCAGGCGAGCAGTACTTC.

The rearrangement links TRBV3-1 (or the pseudogene TRBV3-2) to TRBJ1-6, with 8 nucleotides matching TRBD1. V was clipped by 5 bases and J by 10 bases; unmatched bases: 7. CDR1 LGHDT and CDR2 YNNKEL come from the germline V gene (reference sequence). CDR3 length equals 14 residues. The CDR3: CASSYGQGKSPLHF. In nucleotides, the CDR3 is TGTGCCAGCAGCTATGGACAGGGTAAATCACCCCTCCACTTT.

This clone was picked up a small number of times. The rearrangement links TRBV4-1 to TRBJ1-4; 7 bases agree with TRBD1. V shed 4 bases, J shed 8 bases, and the junction held 10 bases outside the gene matches. The CDR3 sequence is 15 residues long. Per the germline V gene, CDR1 is MGHRA and CDR2 is YSYEKL. The CDR3 region is CASSPTTGQGEKLFF. CDR3 bases: TGCGCCAGCAGCCCAACGACAGGGCAGGGGGAAAAACTGTTTTTT.

The rearrangement joins TRBV10-3 to TRBJ2-1; the match to TRBD2 covers 10 bases. The V gene end was trimmed by 5 bases and the J gene end by 9 bases; junction bases not matched to a gene: 10. The germline CDR1 and CDR2 sequences are ENHRY and SYGVKD. There are 15 residues in the CDR3. The CDR3 is CAISYPASGSGEQFF. The DNA for the CDR3 is TGTGCCATCAGTTATCCGGCTAGCGGGAGTGGTGAGCAGTTCTTC.

The CDR3 DNA reads as TGTGCCACCAGTCCACAGGGGACGGTCACCTACGAGCAGTACTTC. It is translated as CATSPQGTVTYEQYF. This rearrangement joins TRBV15 to TRBJ2-7; 7 bases align to TRBD1. The germline V gene has CDR1 LNHNV and CDR2 YYDKDF (reference sequence). V lost 6 bases and J lost 2; bases outside the gene matches: 10. The CDR3 totals 15 residues.

The V gene is TRBV2, the J gene TRBJ1-3, with 8 bases fitting TRBD1. CDR1 SNHLY and CDR2 FYNNEI come from the germline V gene. The length of the CDR3 is 18 residues. Trimming removed 8 bases from V and 3 bases from J; junction bases left unmatched: 18. In DNA, the CDR3 is TGTGCCAGCGGCGGAGGCGACAACGGACAGGGCCGTGGAAACACCATATATTTT. This codes for CASGGGDNGQGRGNTIYF.

The V call is TRBV1, the J call TRBJ2-7; the listed D gene, TRBD1, was not tested against the DNA. TRBV1 constitutes a pseudogene. This CDR3 spans 20 amino acids. CDR3 sequence (DNA): TGCACCAGCAGCCAAGACGGGGCCTCTTTTCGGGACACGGACTCCTACGAGCAGTACTTC. This codes for CTSSQDGASFRDTDSYEQYF.

This chain joins TRBV10-3 and TRBJ2-6; tentative D call: TRBD1 (5 bases). Trimming removed 6 bases from V and 1 base from J, with 10 bases in between. Germline V CDR1 and CDR2: ENHRY, SYGVKD. The CDR3 consists of 15 residues. The CDR3 region is CAIRQGLSGANVLTF. The CDR3 nucleotides are TGTGCCATCAGGCAGGGCCTATCTGGGGCCAACGTCCTGACTTTC.